This T cell receptor (beta chain) comes out of a study of T cell responses to AZD1222 COVID-19 vaccine. Study findings and constraints: A rise in Spike-specific TCR breadth and depth followed two AZD1222 doses. Of spike-specific TCRs, nearly half reportedly target regions left unmutated in variants.

Germline assignment: CDR1 MNHNS and CDR2 SASEGT. The CDR3 spans 16 residues. Trimming removed 4 bases at V and 4 bases at J, with 16 bases between. To note about this clone: The antigen remains undetermined.

The table came from immunoSEQ multiplex PCR; TCRdb's copy has only in-frame clones and leaves some out. The repertoire holds around 100,000 clones, with over 90% as singletons. The TCR originated in an adult in good health. The rearrangement joins TRBV6-1 to TRBJ1-4, with D perhaps matching TRBD1 (6 bases). The sample was peripheral blood, taken on day 0 of AZD1222 vaccination. CDR3 residues: CASSALGGGRNEKLFF. The CDR3 nucleotides read TGTGCCAGCAGTGCTCTGGGGGGGGGCCGTAATGAAAAACTGTTTTTT.